These 20 T cell receptor beta chains came from one sample sequenced in a study of CD8+ T cells in alopecia areata. Treatment described: oral pan-JAK inhibitor, 5-10 mg twice daily. The authors extracted RNA and reverse transcribed it into cDNA as the sequencing template. Libraries were prepared by immunoSEQ multiplex PCR; TCRdb keeps only in-frame clonotypes and omits some of them. The sample has 210,000 or so clones; approximately 67% are singletons. Sequenced material: CD4+ T cells sorted from blood, taken at week 44, from a patient treated with tofacitinib. The receptors originated from a human donor with alopecia areata.

This clone was detected a few times. The V call is TRBV29-1, the J call TRBJ2-2; D remains ambiguous. The ends were cut back, 5 bases at V and 2 bases at J, with 6 bases in the middle. The CDR3 runs to 12 residues. Germline V gene sequence: CDR1 SQVTM, CDR2 ANQGSEA. As DNA, the CDR3 is TGCAGCGTTTCCCATAACACCGGGGAGCTGTTTTTT. Protein: CSVSHNTGELFF.

This clone was counted only a few times. The chain links TRBV7-9 to TRBJ1-6, with 8 bases that match TRBD1. V was clipped by 1 base and J by 6 bases; unmatched bases: 5. This CDR3 region has 16 residues. Per germline, CDR1 SEHNR and CDR2 FQNEAQ (reference sequence). The CDR3 DNA reads as TGTGCCAGCAGCTTAGTAGGGACAGGCATTAATTCACCCCTCCACTTT. Translation: CASSLVGTGINSPLHF.

The CDR3 sequence: CASTRVGGTVDEQFF. DNA for the CDR3: TGTGCCAGCACCAGAGTCGGGGGAACCGTCGATGAGCAGTTCTTC. The gene calls are TRBV7-2 and TRBJ2-1, with D possibly matching TRBD2 (6 bases). V was clipped by 7 bases and J by 8 bases, with 21 bases between them. The CDR3 has 15 residues. Germline V lookup: CDR1 SGHTA, CDR2 FQGNSA. Drawing the rest from reference TRBV7-2 and TRBJ2-1, the complete variable domain is GAGVSQSPSNKVTEKGKDVELRCDPISGHTALYWYRQSLGQGLEFLIYFQGNSAPDKSGLPSDRFSAERTGGSVSTLTIQRTQQEDSAVYLCASTRVGGTVDEQFFGPGTRLTVL.

This clone was seen a handful of times. The gene calls are TRBV7-9 and TRBJ1-1; D is unresolved. Trimming removed 5 bases from V and 4 bases from J, with 11 bases in between. This CDR3 contains 13 residues. Germline CDR1 is SEHNR and CDR2 is FQNEAQ (reference sequence). Here the CDR3 DNA reads TGTGCCAGCAGCCCAGCTTACCGCACTGAAGCTTTCTTT. Its protein is CASSPAYRTEAFF.

This clone was seen once. This chain joins TRBV25-1 and TRBJ2-3; weak D call: TRBD2 (7 bases). CDR1 is MGHDK, CDR2 SYGVNS, per germline. The CDR3 consists of 12 residues. Trimming removed 7 bases from V and 8 bases from J, with 13 bases in between. For the CDR3, the DNA is TGTGCCAGCAAGGGCGGGGGCGGTACGCAGTATTTT. Its translation is CASKGGGGTQYF.

The J gene is TRBJ1-5, the V gene TRBV30, with 8 bases identical to TRBD1. The junction had 6 bases not matched to a gene; V was cut back by 1 base and J by 4 bases. The CDR3 covers 15 residues. In germline, CDR1 is GTSNPN, CDR2 SVGIG (reference sequence). CDR3 protein: CAWSAGGTGNQPQHF. The CDR3 DNA follows: TGTGCCTGGAGTGCAGGGGGCACGGGGAATCAGCCCCAGCATTTT.

The genes are TRBV19 and TRBJ2-7; D is undetermined. The CDR3 is 15 amino acids. Germline CDR1 LNHDA, CDR2 SQIVND (reference sequence). The V and J ends lost 0 bases and 3 bases respectively, with 12 bases between them. This CDR3 is CASSIDSVAGYEQYF. The CDR3 DNA is TGTGCCAGTAGTATAGACTCCGTAGCCGGCTACGAGCAGTACTTC.

The CDR3 region is CASSQDWRNTEAFF. CDR3 nucleotide sequence: TGCGCCAGCAGCCAAGATTGGCGGAACACTGAAGCTTTCTTT. This rearrangement joins TRBV4-3 to TRBJ1-1; no definite D call. Trimming pared 0 bases from V and 1 base from J, leaving 6 bases between. The germline CDR1 and CDR2 sequences are LGHNA and YSLEER. This CDR3 has 14 residues.

The chain couples TRBV10-1 to TRBJ2-3; D possibly matches TRBD1 or TRBD2 (5 bases each). V was shortened by 4 bases and J by 4 bases, with 9 bases between the two germline ends. Germline CDR1 is WNHNN and CDR2 is SYGVQD (reference sequence). CDR3 length equals 13 residues. DNA of the CDR3: TGCGCCAGCAGTGCAGGGACCCCAGATACGCAGTATTTT. Translated: CASSAGTPDTQYF.

The rearrangement joins TRBV5-4 to TRBJ1-1; no definite D call. This CDR3 comprises 11 residues. The germline V gene has CDR1 SGHNT and CDR2 YYREEE (reference sequence). Trimming left V 3 bases short and J 3 bases short, with 3 bases between. The CDR3 region is CASSSYTEAFF. The CDR3, as DNA: TGTGCCAGCAGCTCATACACTGAAGCTTTCTTT.

The rearrangement uses TRBV29-1 and TRBJ2-3; no clear D. This CDR3 is built from 12 residues. With 6 bases removed from V and 5 bases from J, the gap between germline ends came to 12 bases. Germline CDR1 and CDR2: SQVTM and ANQGSEA. This chain's CDR3 is CSVRRAQDTQYF. CDR3 coding DNA: TGCAGCGTCCGCCGGGCCCAAGATACGCAGTATTTT.

J is TRBJ2-6 and V is TRBV7-9; TRBD2 matches 7 bases. Germline trimming cut 7 bases from V and 11 bases from J; bases unmatched to any gene: 2. CDR1 is SEHNR and CDR2 is FQNEAQ in the germline V gene (reference sequence). The length of the CDR3 is 11 residues. This CDR3 is CASTAGDVLTF. Written as DNA, the CDR3 is TGTGCCAGCACCGCGGGGGACGTCCTGACTTTC.

This clone was counted only a few times. The chain links TRBV29-1 to TRBJ2-7; weak D call: TRBD2 (6 bases). Looked up from germline, CDR1 is SQVTM and CDR2 is ANQGSEA. The CDR3 has 13 amino acids. V gave up 3 bases and J gave up 2 bases, with 11 bases separating them. CDR3 DNA sequence: TGCAGCGTTGATGGGACTTTGCCCTACGAGCAGTACTTC. Encoded protein: CSVDGTLPYEQYF.

This clone appeared many times. The J gene is TRBJ1-2, the V gene TRBV14; 9 bases map to TRBD1. V was pared by 2 bases and J by 8 bases, with 6 bases of the junction left unmatched. Germline V CDR1 and CDR2: SGHDN, FVKESK. This CDR3 comprises 14 residues. For the CDR3, the DNA is TGTGCCAGCAGCCAAAGCGGGACAGGGATCGGCTACACCTTC. This sequence encodes CASSQSGTGIGYTF.

The V and J genes are TRBV30 and TRBJ1-2; unclear D gene. The CDR3 contains 12 residues. Germline V gives CDR1 GTSNPN, CDR2 SVGIG (reference sequence). Trimming shortened V by 4 bases and J by 2 bases, and 8 bases separated the two germline ends. CDR3 bases: TGTGCCTGGAAGTACATGAACTATGGCTACACCTTC. It translates to CAWKYMNYGYTF.

To note about this clone: The sample contains more than one DNA sequence encoding this CDR3. The chain uses TRBV29-1 and TRBJ1-1, with D unresolved. With 4 bases removed from V and 1 base from J, the gap between germline ends came to 4 bases. Germline lookup yields CDR1 SQVTM and CDR2 ANQGSEA. The CDR3 totals 11 residues. Here the CDR3 reads CSVGQNTEAFF. The CDR3, as DNA: TGCAGCGTTGGCCAGAACACTGAAGCTTTCTTT.

The chain couples TRBV12-5 to TRBJ1-1; tentatively, D is TRBD1 (6 bases). The CDR3 is 15 amino acids. Trimming stripped 0 bases from V and 0 bases from J, with 8 bases between. Germline CDR1 is LGHNT and CDR2 is FRNRAP. The CDR3 loop reads CASGLVQGLNTEAFF. The DNA for the CDR3 is TGTGCTAGTGGTTTGGTACAGGGCCTGAACACTGAAGCTTTCTTT. The full variable domain, completed using reference TRBV12-5 and TRBJ1-1, is DARVTQTPRHKVTEMGQEVTMRCQPILGHNTVFWYRQTMMQGLELLAYFRNRAPLDDSGMPKDRFSAEMPDATLATLKIQPSEPRDSAVYFCASGLVQGLNTEAFFGQGTRLTVV.

The V gene is TRBV10-3, the J gene TRBJ2-6, with D tentatively TRBD1 (6 bases). With 0 bases removed from V and 0 bases from J, the gap between germline ends came to 12 bases. CDR1 ENHRY and CDR2 SYGVKD come from the germline V gene. CDR3 length: 18 amino acids. The CDR3 here is CAISESSQGFSGANVLTF. The CDR3 DNA is TGTGCCATCAGTGAGTCGAGTCAGGGGTTCTCTGGGGCCAACGTCCTGACTTTC.

This sequence joins TRBV29-1 and TRBJ2-7; D uncertain. The V end was cut by 4 bases, the J end by 3 bases, with 10 bases between. The CDR3 consists of 12 residues. Germline V gene sequence: CDR1 SQVTM, CDR2 ANQGSEA. The chain's CDR3 is CSVAQGFYEQYF. DNA of the CDR3: TGCAGCGTTGCCCAAGGGTTCTACGAGCAGTACTTC.

J is TRBJ2-5 and V is TRBV7-9, with D possibly being TRBD2 (6 bases). The V end was cut by 1 base, the J end by 5 bases, with 17 bases between. This CDR3 is 16 amino acids long. Germline V gene lookup returns CDR1 SEHNR and CDR2 FQNEAQ (reference sequence). The CDR3 region is CASSLGSGLRRETQYF. CDR3 sequence (DNA): TGTGCCAGCAGCTTAGGCTCGGGACTCCGGCGGGAGACCCAGTACTTC. The variable domain in full, completed from reference TRBV7-9 and TRBJ2-5, reads DTGVSQNPRHKITKRGQNVTFRCDPISEHNRLYWYRQTLGQGPEFLTYFQNEAQLEKSRLLSDRFSAERPKGSFSTLEIQRTEQGDSAMYLCASSLGSGLRRETQYFGPGTRLLVL.